These T cell receptor beta chains were read from a single sample in a study of shared clonotypes between healthy human individuals. Assay used: immunoSEQ multiplex PCR; TCRdb lists only in-frame clones, some missing. Here the sample spans approximately 2.4 million clones, 90% to 96% being singletons. Sample: naive CD4+ T cells sorted from blood. The receptors come from a young man in good health. Each CDR3 is given with its conserved first and last residue. Each record gives: V gene, D gene, J gene, clone size, CDR3 protein, CDR3 DNA. The D gene is left open where the match is weak. A row's size may be missing; if present it is once, few, many or a size class.

>TRBV2|.|TRBJ2-5|.
CASSWDWQETQYF
TGTGCCAGCAGTTGGGACTGGCAAGAGACCCAGTACTTC
>TRBV18|.|TRBJ2-5|.
CASSPLSGETQYF
TGTGCCAGCTCACCACTATCGGGAGAGACCCAGTACTTC
>TRBV18|.|TRBJ2-5|.
CASSTHKGDQETQYF
TGTGCCAGCTCAACCCACAAGGGAGACCAAGAGACCCAGTACTTC
>TRBV6-5|TRBD1|TRBJ1-2|.
CASSRTGDRYGYTF
TGTGCCAGCAGTCGAACAGGGGATCGCTATGGCTACACCTTC
>TRBV5-6|TRBD2|TRBJ2-2|.
CASSLGLGLGTGELFF
TGTGCCAGCAGCTTGGGACTAGGACTAGGCACCGGGGAGCTGTTTTTT
>TRBV9|.|TRBJ2-1|.
CASSLLAGEQFF
TGTGCCAGCAGCTTGCTAGCAGGTGAGCAGTTCTTC
>TRBV5-4|TRBD2|TRBJ2-3|once
CASSSGLAGVADTQYF
TGTGCCAGCAGCTCGGGACTAGCGGGAGTAGCAGATACGCAGTATTTT
>TRBV20-1|.|TRBJ2-7|.
CSASRTHEQYF
TGCAGTGCTAGCAGGACGCACGAGCAGTACTTC
>TRBV19|.|TRBJ2-4|few
CASIGDGLAKNIQYF
TGTGCCAGTATAGGGGACGGTCTAGCCAAAAACATTCAGTACTTC
>TRBV10-3|TRBD1|TRBJ2-2|once
CAITLDRAGELFF
TGTGCCATCACCTTGGACAGGGCGGGGGAGCTGTTTTTT
>TRBV4-1|TRBD2|TRBJ2-7|.
CASSDGGGPPYEQYF
TGCGCCAGCAGCGACGGCGGGGGGCCCCCCTACGAGCAGTACTTC
>TRBV6-6|TRBD1|TRBJ2-7|.
CASRTGGAYEQYF
TGTGCCAGCAGGACAGGGGGTGCCTACGAGCAGTACTTC
>TRBV9|.|TRBJ2-3|.
CASSETLHYTDTQYF
TGTGCCAGCAGCGAGACCCTCCACTACACAGATACGCAGTATTTT
>TRBV4-1|.|TRBJ2-7|.
CASSQDGMTVYEQYF
TGCGCCAGCAGCCAAGACGGGATGACAGTCTACGAGCAGTACTTC
>TRBV7-6|.|TRBJ2-1|.
CASSSPTGPYNEQFF
TGTGCCAGCAGCTCCCCCACAGGGCCCTACAATGAGCAGTTCTTC
>TRBV9|.|TRBJ2-7|.
CASSVGTGKPYEQYF
TGTGCCAGCAGCGTAGGTACAGGGAAACCCTACGAGCAGTACTTC
>TRBV2|.|TRBJ1-3|.
CASSWNSGNTIYF
TGTGCCAGCTCATGGAACTCTGGAAACACCATATATTTT
>TRBV7-2|TRBD2|TRBJ2-7|.
CASSPSGRVHEQYF
TGTGCCAGCAGCCCCAGCGGGAGGGTCCACGAGCAGTACTTC
>TRBV7-6|TRBD2|TRBJ2-3|.
CASSSLAGVGTDTQYF
TGTGCCAGCAGCTCATTAGCGGGAGTGGGCACAGATACGCAGTATTTT
>TRBV27|.|TRBJ2-1|once
CASEGRWSSYNEQFF
TGTGCCAGCGAGGGGCGCTGGAGCTCCTACAATGAGCAGTTCTTC
>TRBV4-1|TRBD2|TRBJ2-1|.
CASSQDPSGSGPEQFF
TGCGCCAGCAGCCAAGATCCTAGCGGGAGTGGACCTGAGCAGTTCTTC
>TRBV7-9|.|TRBJ2-5|.
CASSLGTGISETQYF
TGTGCCAGCAGCTTAGGCACAGGGATAAGTGAGACCCAGTACTTC
>TRBV5-1|TRBD2|TRBJ2-3|.
CASSSLAGPRLSTDTQYF
TGCGCCAGCAGCTCACTAGCGGGGCCACGTCTAAGCACAGATACGCAGTATTTT
>TRBV28|.|TRBJ2-3|.
CASSVTGPDTQYF
TGTGCCAGCAGTGTCACAGGGCCAGATACGCAGTATTTT
>TRBV5-1|.|TRBJ2-5|.
CASSGGDSKETQYF
TGCGCCAGCAGCGGGGGGGACAGTAAAGAGACCCAGTACTTC
>TRBV7-9|.|TRBJ2-1|.
CASSLGLAYNEQFF
TGTGCCAGCAGCTTAGGTCTAGCGTACAATGAGCAGTTCTTC
>TRBV5-8|.|TRBJ2-1|.
CASSRSPSRGARYNEQFF
TGTGCCAGCAGCCGAAGTCCGTCTCGGGGGGCGAGATACAATGAGCAGTTCTTC
>TRBV2|.|TRBJ1-2|.
CASRDSFVNYGYTF
TGTGCCAGCAGGGACAGTTTTGTTAACTATGGCTACACCTTC
>TRBV7-9|TRBD1|TRBJ2-1|.
CASSFGTGAGEQFF
TGTGCCAGCAGCTTCGGGACAGGGGCGGGAGAGCAGTTCTTC
>TRBV18|.|TRBJ2-1|.
CASSPNQNNEQFF
TGTGCCAGCTCACCCAATCAAAACAATGAGCAGTTCTTC
>TRBV15|TRBD2|TRBJ2-2|.
CATSRGGAGGPGSGELFF
TGTGCCACCAGCAGAGGTGGAGCGGGGGGGCCAGGTTCCGGGGAGCTGTTTTTT
>TRBV29-1|.|TRBJ2-7|.
CSVANGPDQNRYEQYF
TGCAGCGTCGCGAACGGCCCCGACCAGAATCGATACGAGCAGTACTTC
>TRBV7-8|TRBD1|TRBJ1-6|once
CASSPRTGGSYNSPLHF
TGTGCCAGCAGCCCTAGGACAGGGGGTTCCTATAATTCACCCCTCCACTTT